Described below is a single T cell receptor beta chain sequence and its context. This CDR3 is built from 13 residues. Germline lookup yields CDR1 SQVTM and CDR2 ANQGSEA. Trimming shortened V by 3 bases and J by 7 bases, and 13 bases separated the two germline ends. The sample is drawn from a study of cytomegalovirus exposure and HLA in healthy donors. Sequencing was performed with immunoSEQ multiplex PCR; in TCRdb, only in-frame clones are kept and a portion is missing. This table has 220,000 or so clones, approximately 90% appearing once. The sequence came from a woman between 18 and 29 years old in good health and CMV-seronegative. Sequencing was performed on PBMCs. The chain has TRBV29-1 and TRBJ2-1; no reliable D call. The CDR3 loop is CSVDGAATNEQFF. The CDR3 region has the DNA TGCAGCGTTGACGGCGCGGCAACAAATGAGCAGTTCTTC.